These T cell receptor beta chains were read from a single sample in a study of T-cell memory formation after mild COVID-19. TCRdb re-derived calls from the 5' RACE reads in MiXCR, one entry per CDR3 protein. The data show around 50,000 distinct CDR3 sequences, roughly a quarter seen once. The material sequenced was PBMCs or a T cell subset sorted from them (not recorded which). These receptors were taken from a man younger than 30 who had mild COVID-19 (a few samples of this study predate the infection). Cell type and time point are not known. Each CDR3 is given with its conserved first and last residue. Each record gives: V gene, D gene, J gene, clone size, CDR3 protein, CDR3 DNA. D genes are given only for firm matches. A clone size is listed for some rows: how often the clone was seen (once, few, many), or a class if it is expanded.

>TRBV7-9|.|TRBJ2-1|few
CASSLEEQFF
TGTGCCAGCAGCTTAGAAGAGCAGTTCTTC
>TRBV20-1|.|TRBJ1-6|.
CSARDIGQYNSPLHF
TGCAGTGCTAGAGATATCGGACAGTATAATTCACCCCTCCACTTT
>TRBV20-1|.|TRBJ2-1|few
CSARGHPTPEQFF
TGCAGTGCTAGAGGTCACCCAACTCCGGAGCAGTTCTTC
>TRBV7-6|TRBD1|TRBJ2-1|few
CASSLGTGPNEQFF
TGTGCCAGCAGCCTAGGGACAGGGCCTAATGAGCAGTTCTTC
>TRBV2|.|TRBJ2-3|.
CASTGTRADTQYF
TGTGCCAGCACCGGGACACGCGCGGATACGCAGTATTTT
>TRBV4-3|.|TRBJ2-1|few
CASSQDGGLSEQFF
TGCGCCAGCAGCCAAGATGGGGGGTTGAGTGAGCAGTTCTTC
>TRBV25-1|TRBD1|TRBJ2-7|.
CASRSSTGSEQYF
TGTGCCAGCAGGAGCTCGACAGGGAGCGAGCAGTACTTC
>TRBV6-2/TRBV6-3|.|TRBJ1-5|.
CASSYSRSYSNQPQHF
TGTGCCAGCAGTTACTCGAGAAGTTATAGCAATCAGCCCCAGCATTTT
>TRBV7-9|.|TRBJ2-1|.
CASWDGGPYNEQFF
TGTGCCAGCTGGGACGGGGGCCCCTACAATGAGCAGTTCTTC
>TRBV4-1|.|TRBJ1-4|.
CASSAVGPGRVGEKLFF
TGCGCCAGCAGCGCCGTTGGCCCAGGGCGAGTAGGGGAAAAACTGTTTTTT
>TRBV10-3|TRBD1|TRBJ1-2|.
CAISDRTGDYGYTF
TGTGCCATCAGTGACCGGACAGGGGACTATGGCTACACCTTC
>TRBV4-2|.|TRBJ2-3|many
CASSQDWNAGTDTQYF
TGCGCCAGCAGCCAAGATTGGAACGCTGGCACAGATACGCAGTATTTT
>TRBV6-2/TRBV6-3|TRBD1|TRBJ2-7|.
CASSPDRGSLEQYF
TGTGCCAGCAGCCCCGACAGGGGCTCCCTCGAGCAGTACTTC
>TRBV9|TRBD2|TRBJ2-1|.
CASSVPERGNNEQFF
TGTGCCAGCAGCGTTCCCGAGCGGGGCAACAATGAGCAGTTCTTC